This paragraph covers one T cell receptor (beta chain) sequence. Here immunoSEQ multiplex PCR was the method, and the copy in TCRdb shows in-frame clones only, minus some. The top ten clones hold approximately 7% of a sample with 130,000 or so clones, about 90% of them seen once. The data derive from a study of control samples from healthy donors and cancer patients. Trimming took 0 bases from V and 5 from J, leaving 10 bases between them. The CDR3 totals 14 residues. Germline V gene sequence: CDR1 LGHNA, CDR2 YSLEER. The sequence was collected from a man aged 18 to 35 in good health. This chain connects TRBV4-3 to TRBJ1-2; perhaps TRBD1 as D (6 bases). The source material was blood. The CDR3 here is CASSQDTRGYGYTF. The CDR3 nucleotides are TGCGCCAGCAGCCAAGATACGAGGGGGTATGGCTACACCTTC.